Sequencing of this T cell receptor beta chain was carried out in a study of blood T cell repertoires in COVID-19. Study-wide context: There were acute and convalescent COVID-19 samples, and they came from the United States, Italy and Spain.

Repertoires were generated with immunoSEQ multiplex PCR, while TCRdb's copy carries only in-frame clones and drops some. Of 100,000 to 150,000 clones detected, about 82% appear once; the ten largest clones hold roughly 5.4%. The CDR3 is 14 residues long. Germline-derived CDR1 and CDR2 are SNHLY and FYNNEI. V gave up 4 bases and J gave up 2 bases; unmatched junction bases: 1. Material for sequencing was peripheral blood. This TCR came from a human donor in a cohort sampled during active COVID-19. V and J are TRBV2 and TRBJ2-1; 8 bases fit TRBD2. CDR3 loop: CASSAREAYNEQFF. CDR3 nucleotide sequence: TGTGCCAGCAGTGCGCGGGAGGCCTACAATGAGCAGTTCTTC.